The T cell receptor (beta chain) described here comes from a study of identical twins. Notes on the study in general: Invariant MAIT and iNKT cells could partly confound zero-insertion analyses.

There were only healthy Caucasians among the donors. The germline V gene has CDR1 KGHDR and CDR2 SFDVKD. This CDR3 has 13 residues. V shed 2 bases and J shed 5 bases, with 9 bases lying between them. With respect to this clonotype: Its antigen remains unknown.

cDNA molecules carried unique molecular identifiers, and template switching added a universal primer site. In TCRdb, the 5' RACE reads were re-called with MiXCR into one record per CDR3 protein. The sample carries around 680,000 distinct CDR3 sequences, 8.6% recorded once. This same sample was also taken into another study, of yellow fever vaccine responses in identical twins.

Source material: PBMCs. The chain uses TRBV24-1 and TRBJ2-7, with D possibly TRBD1 on 5 matching bases. This clonotype was obtained from a woman aged 18-30 years in good health. The CDR3 loop is CATSDWSTDEQYF. The CDR3, as DNA: TGTGCCACCAGTGATTGGTCGACAGACGAGCAGTACTTC.